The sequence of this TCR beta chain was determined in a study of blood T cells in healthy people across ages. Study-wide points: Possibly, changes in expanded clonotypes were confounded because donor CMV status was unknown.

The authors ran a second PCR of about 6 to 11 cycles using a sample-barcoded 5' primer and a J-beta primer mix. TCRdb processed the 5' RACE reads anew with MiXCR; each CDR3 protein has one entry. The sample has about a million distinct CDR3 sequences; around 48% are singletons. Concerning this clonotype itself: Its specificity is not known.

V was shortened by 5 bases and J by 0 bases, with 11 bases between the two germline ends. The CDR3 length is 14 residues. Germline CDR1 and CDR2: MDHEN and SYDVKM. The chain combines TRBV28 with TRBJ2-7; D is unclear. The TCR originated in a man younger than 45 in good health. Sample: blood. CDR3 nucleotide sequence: TGTGCCAGCAGTGGGCCCCCGAGCTCCTACGAGCAGTACTTC. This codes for CASSGPPSSYEQYF.